These 15 T cell receptor beta chains were sequenced from one sample in a study of shared clonotypes between healthy human individuals. Some clones are missing from TCRdb's copy, which holds only in-frame ones; the method was immunoSEQ multiplex PCR. The table lists around 2.5 million clones, under 95% of them singletons, with 0.36% in the top ten. Sequencing input: naive CD4+ T cells from PBMCs. As for subset: CD45RA+ positively selected. These receptors all come from a young man in good health. Some clones in this sample may be carry-over from other donors' samples.

On this clone itself: At the DNA level, this CDR3 is encoded by other sequences in the same sample as well. The genes are TRBV30 and TRBJ2-3, with D possibly being TRBD2 (5 bases). CDR1 is GTSNPN, CDR2 SVGIG, per germline (reference sequence). Trimming stripped 5 bases from V and 0 bases from J, with 9 bases between. The CDR3 runs to 13 residues. The CDR3 loop reads CAWSGGSTDTQYF. The DNA of the CDR3 is TGTGCCTGGTCGGGCGGGAGCACAGATACGCAGTATTTT.

This clone was recorded once. V usage is TRBV30 and J usage is TRBJ1-6; D unresolved. V gave up 6 bases and J gave up 6 bases, with 12 bases separating them. Germline V CDR1 and CDR2: GTSNPN, SVGIG (reference sequence). The CDR3 has 13 residues. The DNA for the CDR3 is TGTGCCTGCTCCCCCGTCGGTAATTCACCCCTCCACTTT. Its protein product is CACSPVGNSPLHF.

The V call is TRBV5-1, the J call TRBJ2-1; D unclear. This CDR3 spans 11 amino acids. V shed 4 bases and J shed 8 bases, with 7 bases lying between them. Per germline, CDR1 SGHRS and CDR2 YFSETQ. CDR3 residues: CASSRDHEQFF. CDR3 sequence (DNA): TGCGCCAGCAGCCGAGACCATGAGCAGTTCTTC.

This chain connects TRBV29-1 to TRBJ2-1; D gene unclear. The CDR3 runs to 16 residues. V shed 8 bases and J shed 9 bases, with 29 bases lying between them. Germline CDR1 is SQVTM and CDR2 is ANQGSEA. In nucleotides, the CDR3 is TGCAGCCCAATGAAGAGCCGGGTCTCCTCGATACTTGAGCAGTTCTTC. It yields the protein CSPMKSRVSSILEQFF.

The chain links TRBV7-2 to TRBJ2-5, with D possibly being TRBD1 or TRBD2 (5 bases each). V was shortened by 4 bases and J by 4 bases, with 13 bases between the two germline ends. Germline-derived CDR1 and CDR2 are SGHTA and FQGNSA. This CDR3 contains 14 residues. CDR3 DNA sequence: TGTGCCAGCAGCTCCGACCCCGGGGCAGAGACCCAGTACTTC. Translating gives CASSSDPGAETQYF.

The chain couples TRBV30 to TRBJ2-7, with D perhaps TRBD1 (6 bases). CDR3 length: 16 amino acids. Trimming took 5 bases from V and 2 from J, leaving 22 bases between them. The V gene's germline CDR1 is GTSNPN and CDR2 SVGIG (reference sequence). The CDR3 DNA reads TGTGCCTGGGGTCCGGACAGTTACTATTTCGCCTACGAGCAGTACTTC. Translating gives CAWGPDSYYFAYEQYF.

This chain joins TRBV28 and TRBJ1-1; D call uncertain. The germline V gene encodes CDR1 MDHEN and CDR2 SYDVKM. V lost 3 bases, J lost 3 bases, and 20 bases lay in between. There are 17 residues in the CDR3. The CDR3, as DNA: TGTGCCAGCAGTTTTCAGGAGGGATATTATGAGGACACTGAAGCTTTCTTT. As protein: CASSFQEGYYEDTEAFF.

The chain recombines TRBV5-6 with TRBJ2-1, with TRBD1 matching over 10 bases. The V gene's germline CDR1 is SGHDT and CDR2 YYEEEE. Germline trimming cut 2 bases from V and 6 bases from J; bases unmatched to any gene: 8. This CDR3 comprises 16 residues. The CDR3 reads CASSLRQGAFVNEQFF. The CDR3 DNA is TGTGCCAGCAGCTTAAGACAGGGGGCATTTGTCAATGAGCAGTTCTTC. The variable domain in full, with the rest retrieved from reference TRBV5-6 and TRBJ2-1, is DAGVTQSPTHLIKTRGQQVTLRCSPKSGHDTVSWYQQALGQGPQFIFQYYEEEERQRGNFPDRFSGHQFPNYSSELNVNALLLGDSALYLCASSLRQGAFVNEQFFGPGTRLTVL.

The genes are TRBV6-4 and TRBJ2-1; D is undetermined. The CDR3 spans 13 residues. V gave up 7 bases and J gave up 1 base, with 8 bases separating them. Germline loops: CDR1 MRHNA, CDR2 SNTAGT. The CDR3 here is CASMPRSYNEQFF. CDR3 nucleotides: TGTGCCAGCATGCCAAGGTCCTACAATGAGCAGTTCTTC.

V is TRBV29-1 and J is TRBJ2-1; 8 positions agree with TRBD2. The CDR3 length is 17 residues. The V and J ends lost 6 bases and 0 bases, in that order; junction bases with no gene match: 13. Germline V gene data show CDR1 as SQVTM and CDR2 as ANQGSEA. CDR3 loop: CSVGGSSGRLSYNEQFF. For the CDR3, the DNA is TGCAGCGTGGGAGGGTCTAGCGGGCGGCTCTCCTACAATGAGCAGTTCTTC.

The genes are TRBV11-2 and TRBJ2-3; possible D gene TRBD1, 6 bases. The germline V gene has CDR1 SGHAT and CDR2 FQNNGV. Trimming removed 1 base at V and 2 bases at J, with 13 bases between. The CDR3 loop spans 16 amino acids. The CDR3 DNA is TGTGCCAGCAGCTTAGTCTTGGGGGCTTACACAGATACGCAGTATTTT. Amino acids: CASSLVLGAYTDTQYF. Looking up the rest from reference TRBV11-2 and TRBJ2-3 gives the full variable domain: EAGVAQSPRYKIIEKRQSVAFWCNPISGHATLYWYQQILGQGPKLLIQFQNNGVVDDSQLPKDRFSAERLKGVDSTLKIQPAKLEDSAVYLCASSLVLGAYTDTQYFGPGTRLTVL.

V gene TRBV7-3 combines with J gene TRBJ2-2; 8 nucleotides align to TRBD1. Germline V CDR1 and CDR2: SGHTA, FQGTGA. V gave up 0 bases and J gave up 1 base; unmatched junction bases: 7. This CDR3 has 18 residues. In DNA, the CDR3 is TGTGCCAGCAGCTTAACTAGGGGCGGGACAGGGAACACCGGGGAGCTGTTTTTT. Residues: CASSLTRGGTGNTGELFF.

This rearrangement joins TRBV2 to TRBJ1-5; the D gene is possibly TRBD1 (5 bases). Deletions cut 6 bases from V and 1 base from J, with 16 bases between. Germline assignment: CDR1 SNHLY and CDR2 FYNNEI. This CDR3 contains 16 residues. The CDR3 spells CASSPRVPGSNQPQHF. The CDR3 nucleotides are TGTGCCAGCAGCCCCCGTGTTCCAGGGAGCAATCAGCCCCAGCATTTT.

The chain couples TRBV14 to TRBJ1-1, with D tentatively TRBD1 (6 bases). In germline, CDR1 is SGHDN, CDR2 FVKESK. There are 16 residues in the CDR3. V lost 4 bases, J lost 1 base, and 16 bases lay in between. CDR3 in amino acids: CASSLHPGAGNTEAFF. For the CDR3, the DNA is TGTGCCAGCAGCCTCCATCCGGGGGCCGGGAACACTGAAGCTTTCTTT.

The CDR3 coding sequence is TGTGCCAGCTCCCCGGAAGGTGATACGCAGTATTTT. Protein product: CASSPEGDTQYF. The gene calls are TRBV7-7 and TRBJ2-3; D is unclear. V lost 8 bases, J lost 6 bases, and 12 bases lay in between. Germline V gene lookup returns CDR1 SSHAT and CDR2 FNYEAQ (reference sequence). The CDR3 runs 12 residues.